The next 27 T cell receptor delta chains were all read from a single sample in a study of gamma-delta T cells after stem cell transplantation. TCRdb called clones anew from the RT-PCR reads with CATT. Of approximately 16,000 delta-chain clones in the sample, just under 9.5% were seen once. Sequencing was performed on gamma-delta T cells. These receptors were collected from a human donor. It is not recorded whose cells these are; they may come from a transplant donor.

Details on this clone: This probably arose from a read error, given a far larger clone one base away. Other DNA sequences from this sample encode an identical CDR3 as well. The V call is TRDV2, the J call TRDJ1; 8 bases agree with TRDD3. This CDR3 contains 15 residues. Germline CDR1 is GEAIGNYY and CDR2 is EKD. The CDR3: CACDAMGDRPDKLIF. In DNA, the CDR3 is TGTGCTTGTGACGCGATGGGGGATCGGCCCGATAAACTCATCTTT.

Comment on this clone: A far larger clone is just one base off, so this is likely a read error. Within the sample, other DNA sequences also encode this same CDR3. This sequence joins TRDV2 and TRDJ2; 7 nucleotides match TRDD3. CDR1 GEAIGNYY and CDR2 EKD come from the germline V gene. CDR3 size: 19 residues. After removal of 3 bases from V and 1 base from J, the junction contained 16 bases not matched to a gene. Written as DNA, the CDR3 is TGTGCCTGTGACCGCATTCCCACCCGGGGGATGGATTTGACAGCACAACTCTTCTTT. It yields the protein CACDRIPTRGMDLTAQLFF.

The table lists this clone with many counts. TCRdb shows a much larger clone's protein in place of this DNA's translation, and the two differ at residue 8, likely through a read error; the protein shown is translated from the DNA. The chain employs TRDV2 and TRDJ1, with D possibly TRDD3 on 6 matching bases. V was trimmed by 2 bases and J by 0 bases, leaving 15 bases between them. The germline gives CDR1 GEAIGNYY, CDR2 EKD. The CDR3 contains 16 residues. For the CDR3, the DNA is TGTGCCTGTGACATTTTGGGGGGTCTTTACACCGATAAACTCATCTTT. Protein: CACDILGGLYTDKLIF.

This clone was counted at least ten times. The protein that TCRdb holds for this DNA derives from a much larger clone and differs from the translated DNA at residue 8, which likely indicates a read error; the protein shown here is translated from the DNA. The CDR3 loop reads CACDTVRTKKYTDKLIF. The CDR3 DNA follows: TGTGCCTGTGACACCGTAAGAACCAAAAAGTACACCGATAAACTCATCTTT. The chain employs TRDV2 and TRDJ1; D remains ambiguous. Germline V lookup: CDR1 GEAIGNYY, CDR2 EKD. The ends were cut back, 0 bases at V and 0 bases at J, with 16 bases in the middle. The CDR3 is made up of 17 amino acids.

This clone was counted at least ten times. With a far larger clone one base away, a read error is the likely cause. The CDR3 sequence: CACDIVGATRSYTDKLIF. CDR3 bases: TGTGCCTGTGACATAGTGGGGGCTACGCGATCTTACACCGATAAACTCATCTTT. The V and J genes are TRDV2 and TRDJ1, with D maybe TRDD3 (6 bases). Germline V gene sequence: CDR1 GEAIGNYY, CDR2 EKD. The CDR3 consists of 18 residues. V was pared by 2 bases and J by 0 bases, with 21 bases between.

There are a few counts of this clone. TCRdb's protein, taken from a much larger clone, differs from this DNA's translation at residue 14, likely owing to a read error; the protein displayed comes from the DNA. The genes are TRDV1 and TRDJ1; TRDD3 matches at 7 bases. This CDR3 region has 23 residues. The junction had 36 bases not matched to a gene; V was cut back by 9 bases and J by 2 bases. Germline V gene sequence: CDR1 TSWWSYY, CDR2 QGS. In DNA form, the CDR3 reads TGTGCTCTGCCAGGGGACGGCCCCCTGCCGACCATGGGGGAGCCCATCGAGACCGATAAACTCATCTTT. It yields the protein CALPGDGPLPTMGEPIETDKLIF.

This clone occurred many times. This chain uses TRDV2 with TRDJ1; possibly TRDD3 for D (6 bases). CDR1 GEAIGNYY and CDR2 EKD come from the germline V gene. V dropped 2 bases and J dropped 1 base, with 10 bases sitting between them. The CDR3 extends over 14 amino acids. The CDR3 bases are TGTGCCTGTGACAGTCTGGGGACCACCGATAAACTCATCTTT. It encodes CACDSLGTTDKLIF.

About this clone itself: A far bigger clonotype differs at one base, so this is likely a read error. The same CDR3 arises from other DNA sequences in this sample as well. V is TRDV2 and J is TRDJ1; D uncertain. Germline values: CDR1 GEAIGNYY, CDR2 EKD. CDR3 length: 16 amino acids. This CDR3 reads CACDTVTRQGTDKLIF. CDR3 bases: TGTGCCTGCGACACCGTGACCCGGCAGGGTACCGATAAACTCATCTTT.

Note on this clone: One end of the junction is discordant with germline, which a read error may explain. The chain joins TRDV2 to TRDJ1; D may be TRDD3 (5 bases). In germline, CDR1 is GEAIGNYY, CDR2 EKD. The CDR3 has 18 amino acids. CDR3 protein: CACDSSRSASWDTHKMIF. The CDR3 DNA follows: TGTGCCTGTGACAGTTCACGCTCCGCCTCCTGGGACACCCATAAAATGATTTTC.

The sample holds a few counts of this clone. TCRdb records a much larger clone's protein for this DNA, with a difference at residue 13 that likely arises from a read error; the protein given is the translation of the DNA. This chain joins TRDV1 and TRDJ1; the D gene is possibly TRDD2 (5 bases). This CDR3 contains 17 residues. CDR1 and CDR2 from the germline V gene are TSWWSYY and QGS. The CDR3 loop is CALGKRITFRASEKLIF. CDR3 DNA sequence: TGTGCTCTTGGGAAACGAATCACATTTCGGGCTTCCGAAAAACTCATCTTT.

The table lists this clone with a few counts. TCRdb pairs this DNA with a much larger clone's protein that differs at residue 4, likely a read error; the protein shown was translated from the DNA. The chain is built from TRDV2 and TRDJ1, with D hard to call. The V end was cut by 5 bases, the J end by 4 bases, with 19 bases between. Germline loops: CDR1 GEAIGNYY, CDR2 EKD. This CDR3 contains 15 residues. The CDR3 loop reads CACGGRAPSSDKLIF. CDR3 DNA: TGTGCCTGTGGTGGAAGGGCCCCGAGCAGCGATAAACTCATCTTT.

This sequence joins TRDV2 and TRDJ1; D is uncertain. CDR1 is GEAIGNYY and CDR2 is EKD in the germline V gene. This CDR3 contains 17 residues. Deletions cut 3 bases from V and 1 base from J, with 20 bases between. CDR3 loop: CACDSLEERGGTDKLIF. The CDR3 DNA reads as TGTGCCTGTGACTCCCTGGAGGAGAGAGGAGGCACCGATAAACTCATCTTT.

This clone was observed a few times. The rearrangement uses TRDV2 and TRDJ1, with 8 bases matching TRDD3. Germline loops: CDR1 GEAIGNYY, CDR2 EKD. There are 20 residues in the CDR3. The junction had 20 bases not matched to a gene; V was cut back by 3 bases and J by 0 bases. Here the CDR3 reads CACDQSTTGAWGTYTDKLIF. The CDR3 nucleotides are TGTGCCTGTGACCAAAGTACTACAGGGGCCTGGGGGACCTACACCGATAAACTCATCTTT.

The chain couples TRDV2 to TRDJ1, with 10 bases identical to TRDD3. The CDR3 sequence is 17 residues long. Germline lookup yields CDR1 GEAIGNYY and CDR2 EKD. After removal of 3 bases from V and 8 bases from J, the junction contained 17 bases not matched to a gene. DNA for the CDR3: TGTGCCTGTGACGGCCGACCCAGGGGGGATACGAGGGAGAAACTCATCTTT. This codes for CACDGRPRGDTREKLIF.

For this clone: A far larger clone is a single base away, which makes a read error likely. Distinct nucleotide sequences in the sample also encode this CDR3. The rearrangement joins TRDV2 to TRDJ1, with 8 bases matching TRDD3. The junction had 28 bases not matched to a gene; V was cut back by 0 bases and J by 5 bases. This CDR3 has 22 amino acids. The V gene's germline CDR1 is GEAIGNYY and CDR2 EKD. As DNA, the CDR3 is TGTGCCTGTGACACCGTGAGGACTGGGGGTTACTCAACGCCCGACCGTACTGATAAACTCATCTTT. It translates to CACDTVRTGGYSTPDRTDKLIF.

This clone showed up just a few times. The TCRdb record carries a much larger clone's protein, which differs from this DNA's translation at residue 16; a read error is the likely cause, and the protein listed here is the DNA translation. CDR3 amino acids: CACDNLLTESYTDKLTF. CDR3 in DNA: TGTGCCTGTGACAACCTCCTTACTGAAAGTTACACCGATAAACTCACCTTT. The genes are TRDV2 and TRDJ1; no firm D call. The CDR3 is 17 amino acids. Looked up from germline, CDR1 is GEAIGNYY and CDR2 is EKD.

The chain carries TRDV2 and TRDJ1; 8 bases are shared with TRDD3. CDR1 and CDR2 from the germline V gene are GEAIGNYY and EKD. V gave up 2 bases and J gave up 5 bases; unmatched junction bases: 9. The CDR3 totals 15 residues. CDR3 loop: CACDRRGDSSDKLIF. CDR3 nucleotide sequence: TGTGCCTGTGACAGACGGGGGGATAGTTCGGATAAACTCATCTTT.

Regarding this clone: A read error is likely here: a far larger clone is one base away. This specimen includes other DNA sequences encoding the same CDR3. This chain connects TRDV2 to TRDJ1, with D hard to call. Trimming left V 4 bases short and J 0 bases short, with 14 bases between. From germline, CDR1 is GEAIGNYY and CDR2 EKD. This CDR3 comprises 15 residues. CDR3 protein: CACESVQHHTDKLIF. The DNA for the CDR3 is TGTGCCTGTGAATCAGTCCAACACCACACCGATAAACTCATCTTT.

As to this clone: The mismatch at residue 3 between this DNA's translation and the TCRdb protein of a much larger clone likely reflects a read error; the protein shown is translated from the DNA. V usage is TRDV1 and J usage is TRDJ1; 13 bases map to TRDD3. Per the germline V gene, CDR1 is TSWWSYY and CDR2 is QGS. There are 21 residues in the CDR3. The chain's CDR3 is CARGEISYPLLLGDTLGKLIF. DNA of the CDR3: TGTGCTCGTGGGGAAATTTCCTACCCCCTCCTACTGGGGGATACGCTGGGTAAACTCATCTTT.

This clone was detected only a few times. This DNA translates differently at residue 13 from the TCRdb protein, which is that of a much larger clone; a read error is likely, and the protein shown is the DNA's own translation. This chain links TRDV1 with TRDJ1; TRDD2 matches at 9 bases. Germline V gene data show CDR1 as TSWWSYY and CDR2 as QGS. V shed 4 bases and J 11 bases; nucleotides not matched to a gene: 26. CDR3 length equals 19 residues. CDR3 coding DNA: TGTGCTCTTGGGGTCACCACCTTCCTACTCGAACTGGAGGATATAGGTCTCATCTTT. Translation gives CALGVTTFLLELEDIGLIF.

Notes on this clone: The sample contains more than one DNA sequence encoding this CDR3. This rearrangement joins TRDV2 to TRDJ3; the match to TRDD3 covers 12 bases. CDR3 length: 20 amino acids. The junction had 27 bases not matched to a gene; V was cut back by 4 bases and J by 18 bases. Germline CDR1 reads GEAIGNYY; CDR2 reads EKD. CDR3 protein: CACDTVLGDTPSCDTRPMFF. In nucleotides, the CDR3 is TGTGCCTGTGATACCGTACTGGGGGATACACCTTCCTGTGACACCCGCCCGATGTTTTTC.

About this clone: Only one base separates this from a far larger clonotype, so it likely reflects a read error. Within the sample, other DNA sequences also encode this same CDR3. The V gene is TRDV2, the J gene TRDJ2, with TRDD3 matching 7 bases. From germline, CDR1 is GEAIGNYY and CDR2 EKD. Trimming at V came to 1 base and at J to 5 bases, leaving 9 bases not matched to a gene. The CDR3 extends over 16 amino acids. CDR3 loop: CACDTAELGATAQLFF. CDR3 bases: TGTGCCTGTGACACGGCTGAGCTGGGGGCCACAGCACAACTCTTCTTT.

With respect to this clone: The protein given by TCRdb reflects a much larger clone and differs at residue 11 from this DNA's translation, likely from a read error; the protein shown is the DNA's translation. The chain couples TRDV2 to TRDJ1; tentative D call: TRDD3 (6 bases). Trimming pared 0 bases from V and 1 base from J, leaving 32 bases between. CDR1 GEAIGNYY and CDR2 EKD come from the germline V gene. The CDR3 is 22 amino acids. In nucleotides, the CDR3 is TGTGCCTGTGACACCGTTTCCTTAACTGGGAGACTAACCGACCGCCTCACCGATAAACTCATCTTT. It specifies CACDTVSLTGRLTDRLTDKLIF.

This clone came up a few times. Being one base from a much bigger clone, this may be a read error. The chain couples TRDV2 to TRDJ1, with 7 positions matching TRDD3. This CDR3 is built from 20 residues. Germline CDR1 reads GEAIGNYY; CDR2 reads EKD. J gave up 0 bases and V 3 bases, and 21 bases lay outside the gene matches. The CDR3 here is CACDSTTSRAGGSYTDKLIF. Here the CDR3 DNA reads TGTGCCTGTGACTCTACAACTTCTAGGGCTGGGGGCTCGTACACCGATAAACTCATCTTT.

This clone was counted a few times. A far larger clone lies a single base away; this is likely a read error. This CDR3 is also generated by other DNA sequences in the sample. The chain has TRDV2 and TRDJ1; TRDD3 matches 12 bases. CDR1 GEAIGNYY and CDR2 EKD come from the germline V gene. The CDR3 loop spans 19 amino acids. Unmatched junction bases numbered 21, after V lost 4 bases and J lost 7 bases. CDR3 sequence: CACDTIVLGDTLWSGKLIF. The CDR3 DNA reads TGTGCCTGTGATACGATTGTCCTGGGGGATACGCTGTGGTCTGGTAAACTCATCTTT.

Comment on this clone: Translating this DNA gives a protein that differs at residue 8 from the TCRdb one, which belongs to a much larger clone; a read error is likely, and the protein shown is this translation. The chain carries TRDV1 and TRDJ1; 10 bases are shared with TRDD3. V was pared by 0 bases and J by 0 bases, with 16 bases of the junction left unmatched. Germline CDR1 TSWWSYY, CDR2 QGS. CDR3 size: 21 residues. This chain's CDR3 is CALGELLSYWGIRSDTDKLIF. CDR3 nucleotides: TGTGCTCTTGGGGAACTATTGTCATACTGGGGGATCCGATCGGACACCGATAAACTCATCTTT.

The table lists this clone with a few counts. Since a far larger clone is one base different, this is likely a read error. The same CDR3 arises from other DNA sequences in this sample as well. The rearrangement uses TRDV2 and TRDJ3; 12 bases line up with TRDD3. This CDR3 contains 21 residues. Germline V lookup: CDR1 GEAIGNYY, CDR2 EKD. CDR3 coding DNA: TGTGCCTGTGACACCCTTACTGGGGGATACAAGAGCTCCTGGGACACCCGGCAGATGTTTTTC. Translating gives CACDTLTGGYKSSWDTRQMFF.